This T cell receptor beta chain appears in the sequencing data of a study of identical twins. Notes on the study in general: The models gave estimates that fell short of the out-of-frame TCR alpha sharing seen in monozygotic twins.

About this clonotype: The antigen is undetermined.

TCRdb processed the 5' RACE reads anew with MiXCR; each CDR3 protein has one entry. The sample lists hundreds of thousands of distinct CDR3 sequences, roughly 7.5% seen once, with about 1.8% in the top ten. The CDR3 loop spans 17 amino acids. From germline, CDR1 is SGDLS and CDR2 YYNGEE. V was pared by 0 bases and J by 2 bases, with 16 bases between. The data were also submitted as part of a second study, on yellow fever vaccine responses in identical twins. Turning to that study: Reports say the vaccine T cell response in twins looked partly convergent and partly personalized.

The source is a young woman in good health. Specimen: memory (CD45RO+) T cells sorted from blood. The chain joins TRBV9 to TRBJ2-3; TRBD2 is a possible D gene (5 bases). The chain's CDR3 is CASSVGIGLGDTDTQYF. CDR3 nucleotides: TGTGCCAGCAGCGTAGGTATCGGCCTCGGGGACACAGATACGCAGTATTTT.